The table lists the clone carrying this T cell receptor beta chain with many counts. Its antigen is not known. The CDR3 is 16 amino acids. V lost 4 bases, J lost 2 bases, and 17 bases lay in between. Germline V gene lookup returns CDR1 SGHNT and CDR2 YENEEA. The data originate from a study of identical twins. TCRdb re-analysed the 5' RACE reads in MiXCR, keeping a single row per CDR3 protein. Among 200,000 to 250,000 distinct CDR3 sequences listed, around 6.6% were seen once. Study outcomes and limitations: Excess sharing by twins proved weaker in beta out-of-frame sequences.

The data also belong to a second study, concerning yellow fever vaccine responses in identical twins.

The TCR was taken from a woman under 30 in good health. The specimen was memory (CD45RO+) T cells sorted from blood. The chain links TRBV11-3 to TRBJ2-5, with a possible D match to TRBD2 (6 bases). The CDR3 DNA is TGTGCCAGCAGCTCCTCGGGCTGGAGGGAACAAGAGACCCAGTACTTC. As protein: CASSSSGWREQETQYF.